The rows below give T cell receptor beta chains drawn from one sample of a study of human T cells and chemical hapten exposure. TCRdb reanalysed the RACE reads using MiXCR and keeps one entry per CDR3 protein. The sample consists of 340,000 or so distinct CDR3 sequences, about 7% of them appearing once. The specimen comprised whole blood, sampled in connection with sensitization to the hapten diphenylcyclopropenone (DPC). The receptors were sampled from a young woman with alopecia areata. Some clones in this sample may be carry-over from other donors' samples. Both conserved end residues are part of each CDR3. D genes are given only for firm matches. Clone size is not always given. Where it is, it says once, few, many or a class for expanded clones.

d_call clone_size j_call v_call cdr3_nt cdr3_aa
- few TRBJ2-5 TRBV5-1 TGCGCCAGTTCGACAGGACAAGAGACCCAGTACTTC CASSTGQETQYF
- few TRBJ1-1 TRBV7-9 TGTGCCAGCAGCTTAGCGTTAAGGGAGAACACTGAAGCTTTCTTT CASSLALRENTEAFF
TRBD1 many TRBJ2-7 TRBV12-3/TRBV12-4 TGTGCCAGCAGTCCTTGGACAGGGGGAAAAAACGAGCAGTACTTC CASSPWTGGKNEQYF
TRBD1 - TRBJ2-4 TRBV19 TGTGCCAGTAAAAGGGGGACAGGGGCCAAAAACATTCAGTACTTC CASKRGTGAKNIQYF
TRBD1 - TRBJ2-7 TRBV10-3 TGTGCCATCAGTGCGACAGGGGGGTACGAGCAGTACTTC CAISATGGYEQYF
- many TRBJ2-5 TRBV29-1 TGCAGCGCTGAAAGACAGGAAGAGACCCAGTACTTC CSAERQEETQYF
- - TRBJ1-6 TRBV6-5 TGTGCCAGCAGTTACTCGATCGATCCGGATAATTCACCCCTCCACTTT CASSYSIDPDNSPLHF
- - TRBJ1-2 TRBV12-3/TRBV12-4 TGTGCCAGCAGTTTAGTGTGGGACTCACCTAGGGGATACACCTTC CASSLVWDSPRGYTF
- few TRBJ2-3 TRBV6-2/TRBV6-3 TGTGCCAGCAGTTACTCGAGAACACCGGGAATCACAGATACGCAGTATTTT CASSYSRTPGITDTQYF
- few TRBJ1-2 TRBV7-8 TGTGCCAGCAGCACCACAAGCAAACCAAACTATGGCTACACCTTC CASSTTSKPNYGYTF
- many TRBJ1-6 TRBV28 TGTGCCGTCCCCTCCAGGCTAGGGATATCGGATAATTCACCCCTCCACTTT CAVPSRLGISDNSPLHF
- - TRBJ2-1 TRBV7-9 TGTGCCAGCAGGGGTGATAAGGGGGAGCAGTTCTTC CASRGDKGEQFF
- - TRBJ1-1 TRBV6-5 TGTGCCAGCAGTCACCTCCATGACACTGAAGCTTTCTTT CASSHLHDTEAFF
- many TRBJ2-7 TRBV6-5 TGTGCCAGCTCCCCCGGGGAGCACTTGAGGTACGAGCAGTACTTC CASSPGEHLRYEQYF
TRBD2 - TRBJ2-3 TRBV3-1 TGTGCCAGCAGCCAGGAGAGCGGGGATTCAATGGATACGCAGTATTTT CASSQESGDSMDTQYF
- many TRBJ1-6 TRBV15 TGTGCCACCAGCAGAGCCGGGACGGCTTATTCACCCCTCCACTTT CATSRAGTAYSPLHF